The clone carrying this T cell receptor (beta chain) was seen a few times. The antigen remains undetermined. A second PCR, run for roughly 7 to 12 cycles, used a sample-barcoded 5' primer plus a J-beta primer mix. Every individual sample yielded 2.5 million or more paired-end reads (each containing CDR3). TCRdb redid the calling of the 5' RACE reads with MiXCR, one entry per CDR3 protein. Of 550,000 to 800,000 distinct CDR3 sequences listed, more than 20% are singletons. From germline, CDR1 is SNHLY and CDR2 FYNNEI. The V segment lost 5 bases and the J segment 4 bases; nucleotides outside the gene matches: 5. CDR3 length: 16 residues. The data belong to a study of blood T cells in healthy people across ages. The study, taken as a whole, reports: Any conclusive comparison of naive versus antigen-experienced cells was prevented by using unsorted PBMCs. A roughly linear fall in TCR beta diversity per million T cells was seen with increasing age.

The chain links TRBV2 to TRBJ2-1; 13 bases line up with TRBD2. This TCR was recovered from a man aged 65 to 79 in good health. Source material: blood. The CDR3 DNA reads as TGTGCCAGCAGTCAAGGGACTAGCGGGGCTTACAATGAGCAGTTCTTC. Amino acids: CASSQGTSGAYNEQFF.